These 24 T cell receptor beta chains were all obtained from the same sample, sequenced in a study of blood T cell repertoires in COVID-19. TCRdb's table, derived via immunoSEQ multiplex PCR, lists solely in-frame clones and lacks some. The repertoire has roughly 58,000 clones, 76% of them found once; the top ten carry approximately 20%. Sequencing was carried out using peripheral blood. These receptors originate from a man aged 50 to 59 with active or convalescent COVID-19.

The CDR3 nucleotides read TGCGCCAGCAGCACCGCCGTGGGACTCTTGAATGAGCAGTTCTTC. Protein product: CASSTAVGLLNEQFF. The gene calls are TRBV5-1 and TRBJ2-1; a possible D gene is TRBD2 (6 bases). The CDR3 runs 15 residues. Germline CDR1 is SGHRS and CDR2 is YFSETQ. The V end was cut by 4 bases, the J end by 7 bases, with 18 bases between.

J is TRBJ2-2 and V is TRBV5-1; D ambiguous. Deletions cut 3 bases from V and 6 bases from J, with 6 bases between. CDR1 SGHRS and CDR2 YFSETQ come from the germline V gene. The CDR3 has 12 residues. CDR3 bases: TGCGCCAGCAGCTCCTTCGCCGGGGAGCTGTTTTTT. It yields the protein CASSSFAGELFF.

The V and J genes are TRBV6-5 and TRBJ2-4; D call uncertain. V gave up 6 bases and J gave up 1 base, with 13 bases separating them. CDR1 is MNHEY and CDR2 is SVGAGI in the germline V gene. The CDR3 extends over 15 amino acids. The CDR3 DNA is TGTGCCAGCAGACCCGCGAGTGTGGCCAAAAACATTCAGTACTTC. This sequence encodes CASRPASVAKNIQYF.

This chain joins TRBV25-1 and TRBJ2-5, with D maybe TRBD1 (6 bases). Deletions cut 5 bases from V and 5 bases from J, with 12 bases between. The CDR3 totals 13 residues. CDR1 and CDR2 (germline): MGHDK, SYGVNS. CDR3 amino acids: CASSNTGIETQYF. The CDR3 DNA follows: TGTGCCAGCAGTAACACAGGGATCGAGACCCAGTACTTC. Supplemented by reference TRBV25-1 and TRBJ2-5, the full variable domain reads EADIYQTPRYLVIGTGKKITLECSQTMGHDKMYWYQQDPGMELHLIHYSYGVNSTEKGDLSSESTVSRIRTEHFPLTLESARPSHTSQYLCASSNTGIETQYFGPGTRLLVL.

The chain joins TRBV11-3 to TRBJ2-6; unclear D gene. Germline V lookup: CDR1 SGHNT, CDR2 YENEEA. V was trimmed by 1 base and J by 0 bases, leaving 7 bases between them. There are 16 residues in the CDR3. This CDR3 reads CASSLGALSGANVLTF. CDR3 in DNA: TGTGCCAGCAGCTTAGGGGCTCTCTCTGGGGCCAACGTCCTGACTTTC. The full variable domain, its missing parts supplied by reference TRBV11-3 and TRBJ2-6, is EAGVVQSPRYKIIEKKQPVAFWCNPISGHNTLYWYLQNLGQGPELLIRYENEEAVDDSQLPKDRFSAERLKGVDSTLKIQPAELGDSAVYLCASSLGALSGANVLTFGAGSRLTVL.

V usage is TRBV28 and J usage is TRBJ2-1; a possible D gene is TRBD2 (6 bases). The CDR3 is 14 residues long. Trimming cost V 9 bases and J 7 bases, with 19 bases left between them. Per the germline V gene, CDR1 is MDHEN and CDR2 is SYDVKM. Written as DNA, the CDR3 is TGTGCCAGTCGCCCGGGAGATTACCCGAATGAGCAGTTCTTC. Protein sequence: CASRPGDYPNEQFF. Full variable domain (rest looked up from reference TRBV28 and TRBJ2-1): DVKVTQSSRYLVKRTGEKVFLECVQDMDHENMFWYRQDPGLGLRLIYFSYDVKMKEKGDIPEGYSVSREKKERFSLILESASTNQTSMYLCASRPGDYPNEQFFGPGTRLTVL.

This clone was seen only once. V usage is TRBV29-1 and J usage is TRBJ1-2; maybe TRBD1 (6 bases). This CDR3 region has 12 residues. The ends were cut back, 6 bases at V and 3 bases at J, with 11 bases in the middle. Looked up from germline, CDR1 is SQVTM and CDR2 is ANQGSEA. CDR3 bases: TGCAGCGTGACAGGTTCGGACTATGGCTACACCTTC. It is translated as CSVTGSDYGYTF.

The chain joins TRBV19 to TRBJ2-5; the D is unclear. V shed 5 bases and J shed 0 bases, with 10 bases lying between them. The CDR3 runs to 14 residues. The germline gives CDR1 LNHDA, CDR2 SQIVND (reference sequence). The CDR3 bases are TGTGCCAGTAGTGGAACAGCAGACCAAGAGACCCAGTACTTC. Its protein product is CASSGTADQETQYF.

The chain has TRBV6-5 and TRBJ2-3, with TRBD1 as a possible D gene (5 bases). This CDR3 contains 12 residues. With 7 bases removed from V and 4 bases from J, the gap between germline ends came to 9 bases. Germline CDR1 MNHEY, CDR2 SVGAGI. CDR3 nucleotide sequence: TGTGCCAGCATGGGGCGATCAGATACGCAGTATTTT. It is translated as CASMGRSDTQYF.

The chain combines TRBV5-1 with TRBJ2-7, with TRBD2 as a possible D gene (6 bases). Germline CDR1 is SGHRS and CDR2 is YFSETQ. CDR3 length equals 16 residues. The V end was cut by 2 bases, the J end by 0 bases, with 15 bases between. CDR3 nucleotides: TGCGCCAGCAGCTTAGTTCGTGGGGGGACCTCCTACGAGCAGTACTTC. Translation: CASSLVRGGTSYEQYF.

CDR3 sequence reads: CASSTDDRDTEAFF. DNA of the CDR3: TGTGCCAGTAGTACCGACGACAGGGACACTGAAGCTTTCTTT. The chain recombines TRBV19 with TRBJ1-1; TRBD1 aligns across 7 bases. Germline lookup yields CDR1 LNHDA and CDR2 SQIVND (reference sequence). The CDR3 consists of 14 residues. V was clipped by 4 bases and J by 3 bases; unmatched bases: 5. The full variable domain, in which reference TRBV19 and TRBJ1-1 provide the parts outside the CDR3, is DGGITQSPKYLFRKEGQNVTLSCEQNLNHDAMYWYRQDPGQGLRLIYYSQIVNDFQKGDIAEGYSVSREKKESFPLTVTSAQKNPTAFYLCASSTDDRDTEAFFGQGTRLTVV.

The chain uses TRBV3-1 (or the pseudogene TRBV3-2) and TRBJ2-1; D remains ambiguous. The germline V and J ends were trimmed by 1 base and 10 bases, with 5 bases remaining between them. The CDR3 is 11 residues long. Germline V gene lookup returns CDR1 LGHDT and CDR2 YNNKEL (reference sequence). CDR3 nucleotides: TGTGCCAGCAGCCAAGGCCGGGAGCAGTTCTTC. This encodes CASSQGREQFF.

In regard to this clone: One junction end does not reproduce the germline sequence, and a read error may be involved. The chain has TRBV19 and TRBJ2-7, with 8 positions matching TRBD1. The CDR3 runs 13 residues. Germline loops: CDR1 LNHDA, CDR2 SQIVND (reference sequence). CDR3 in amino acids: CASGQGSPYEQYF. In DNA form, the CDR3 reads TGTGCCAGTGGACAGGGTTCCCCCTATGAGCAGTACTTC.

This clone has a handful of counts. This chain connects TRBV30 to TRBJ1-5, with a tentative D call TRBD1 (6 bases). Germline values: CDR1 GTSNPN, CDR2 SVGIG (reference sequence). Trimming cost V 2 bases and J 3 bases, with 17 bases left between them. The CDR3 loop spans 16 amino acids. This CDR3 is CAWSPSRAGVNQPQHF. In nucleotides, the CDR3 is TGTGCCTGGAGTCCCTCTCGCGCAGGGGTCAATCAGCCCCAGCATTTT. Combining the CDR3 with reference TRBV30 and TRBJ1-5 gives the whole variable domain SQTIHQWPATLVQPVGSPLSLECTVEGTSNPNLYWYRQAAGRGLQLLFYSVGIGQISSEVPQNLSASRPQDRQFILSSKKLLLSDSGFYLCAWSPSRAGVNQPQHFGDGTRLSIL.

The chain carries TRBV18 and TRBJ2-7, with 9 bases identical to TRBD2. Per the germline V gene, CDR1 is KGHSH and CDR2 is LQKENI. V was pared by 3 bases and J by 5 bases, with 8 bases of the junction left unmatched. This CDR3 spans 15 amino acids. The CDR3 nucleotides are TGTGCCAGCTCACCTGGGACAGCGGGGGGAGACGAGCAGTACTTC. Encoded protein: CASSPGTAGGDEQYF.

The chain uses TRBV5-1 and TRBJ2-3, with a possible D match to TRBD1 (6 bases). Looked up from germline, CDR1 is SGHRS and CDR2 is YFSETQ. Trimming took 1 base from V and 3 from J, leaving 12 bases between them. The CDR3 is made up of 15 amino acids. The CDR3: CASSLYGGRTDTQYF. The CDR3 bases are TGCGCCAGCAGCTTGTATGGGGGCCGAACAGATACGCAGTATTTT.

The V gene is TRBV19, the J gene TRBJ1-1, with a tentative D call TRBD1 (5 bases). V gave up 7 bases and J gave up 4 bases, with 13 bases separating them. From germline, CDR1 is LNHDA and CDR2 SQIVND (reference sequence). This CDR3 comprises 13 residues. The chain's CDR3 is CASKIAGFTEAFF. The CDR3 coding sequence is TGTGCCAGTAAAATAGCAGGGTTCACTGAAGCTTTCTTT.

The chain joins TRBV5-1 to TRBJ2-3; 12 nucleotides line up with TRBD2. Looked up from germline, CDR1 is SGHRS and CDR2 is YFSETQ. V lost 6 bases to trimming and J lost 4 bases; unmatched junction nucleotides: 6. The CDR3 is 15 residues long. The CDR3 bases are TGCGCCAGCACCCGTCTAGCGGGAGGGCCAGATACGCAGTATTTT. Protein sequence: CASTRLAGGPDTQYF. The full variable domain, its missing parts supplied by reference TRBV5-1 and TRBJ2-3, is KAGVTQTPRYLIKTRGQQVTLSCSPISGHRSVSWYQQTPGQGLQFLFEYFSETQRNKGNFPGRFSGRQFSNSRSEMNVSTLELGDSALYLCASTRLAGGPDTQYFGPGTRLTVL.

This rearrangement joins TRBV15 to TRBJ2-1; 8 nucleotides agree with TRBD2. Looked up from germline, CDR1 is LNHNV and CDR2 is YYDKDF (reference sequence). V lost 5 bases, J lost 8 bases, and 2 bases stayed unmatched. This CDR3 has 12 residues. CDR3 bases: TGTGCCACCAGCTTAGCGGGGTATGAGCAGTTCTTC. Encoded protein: CATSLAGYEQFF.

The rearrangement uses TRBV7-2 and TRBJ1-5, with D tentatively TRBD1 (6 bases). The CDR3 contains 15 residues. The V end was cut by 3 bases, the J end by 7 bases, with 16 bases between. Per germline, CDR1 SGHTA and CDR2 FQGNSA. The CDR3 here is CASSFPNVRGQPQHF. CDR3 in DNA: TGTGCCAGCAGCTTCCCGAATGTCAGGGGACAGCCCCAGCATTTT.

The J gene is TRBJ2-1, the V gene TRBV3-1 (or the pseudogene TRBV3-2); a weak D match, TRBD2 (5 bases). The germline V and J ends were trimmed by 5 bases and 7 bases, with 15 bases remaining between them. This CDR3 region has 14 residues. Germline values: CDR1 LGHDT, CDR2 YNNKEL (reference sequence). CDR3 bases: TGTGCCAGCAGCTTGGCTAGCATTAAGAATGAGCAGTTCTTC. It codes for CASSLASIKNEQFF.

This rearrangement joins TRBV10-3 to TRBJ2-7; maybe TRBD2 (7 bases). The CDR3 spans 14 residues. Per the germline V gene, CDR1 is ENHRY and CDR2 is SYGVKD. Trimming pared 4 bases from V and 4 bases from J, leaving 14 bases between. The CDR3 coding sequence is TGTGCCATCAGTGGAGGGGGGGACCCTTACGAGCAGTACTTC. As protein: CAISGGGDPYEQYF.

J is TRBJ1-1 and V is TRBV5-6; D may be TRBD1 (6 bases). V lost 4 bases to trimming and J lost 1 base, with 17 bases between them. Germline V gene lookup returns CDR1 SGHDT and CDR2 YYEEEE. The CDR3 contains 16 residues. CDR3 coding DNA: TGTGCCAGCAGCGAAGGGTGGGACACGTCGAACACTGAAGCTTTCTTT. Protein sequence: CASSEGWDTSNTEAFF.

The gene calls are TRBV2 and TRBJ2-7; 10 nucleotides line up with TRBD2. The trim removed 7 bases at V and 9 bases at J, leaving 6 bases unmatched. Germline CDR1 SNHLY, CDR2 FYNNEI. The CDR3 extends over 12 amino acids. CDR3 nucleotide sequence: TGTGCCAGCAAGGCTAGCGGGAGAGTGCAGTACTTC. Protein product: CASKASGRVQYF.